The T cell receptor (beta chain) described here comes from a study of regulatory T cells in long-lasting Graves disease (dated by TCRdb to the early 2020s). About the study as a whole: In the newly diagnosed Graves' disease group, patients had been taking antithyroid drugs for less than 3 months. A total of roughly 33 samples underwent TCR sequencing: about 13 from persistent and around 20 from newly diagnosed Graves' disease patients. Persistent Graves' disease patients were compared with newly diagnosed Graves' disease patients by peripheral blood TCR sequencing and RNA sequencing. The study took place in China and was registered as a clinical trial.

Library preparation employed multiplex PCR. TCRdb shows the sequencer as Illumina HiSeq 4000. iRepertoire HTBI primers and Arm-PCR amplification of CDR3 regions were used to construct TCR beta libraries. Before sequencing, the PCR products underwent gel purification. The published analysis was carried out like this. Across samples, around 62 TRBV and roughly 15 TRBJ segments were identified and used for gene usage analysis of CDR3 amino acid clonotypes. COPE and FqMerger were used to merge the filtered high-quality paired reads into contigs. Contigs were aligned with BLAST to IMGT TRBV, TRBD and TRBJ reference genes, and CDR3 was defined per IMGT. Clonotypes above 0.1% frequency were classified as highly expanded clones. Shannon entropy served as the measure of repertoire diversity, while the Gini coefficient captured V-J evenness. Clonotypes shared by more than one individual were considered public. The raw public data were reprocessed by TCRdb itself: fastp quality trimming at Q25, MiXCR clonotype calling, in-frame beta chains only. Every entry covers one CDR3 protein and lists the most common genes and DNA from its rows. TCRdb, not the original authors, processed these V and J calls. In all, the sample holds about 320,000 distinct CDR3 sequences, and 15% to 20% of those were seen once. More than 30% of the sample is taken by the ten largest.

This clonotype has at least ten counts. Its antigen target is currently unknown. No clone much larger than this one lies a single base away; base qualities are absent. Cut back by 4 bases and 2 bases, the V and J ends lie 13 bases apart. Based on the germline V gene, the CDR1 and CDR2 sequences are SGHVS and FQNEAQ. The CDR3, cysteine through phenylalanine, is 15 amino acids long. Only CDR3 DNA is held: 45 bases, read in frame from base 1. Sample time point, as interpreted from the label and publication: newly diagnosed GD, antithyroid drugs for less than 3 months. For both TCR sequencing and RNA sequencing, RNA was extracted from PBMCs using TRIzol. Graves' disease was diagnosed according to American Thyroid Association guidelines. Patients for the study were recruited at an endocrinology department in Xi'an, China. Each patient gave approximately 10 milliliters of peripheral blood, collected in an EDTA anticoagulant tube. Ficoll Paque Plus density gradient separation was used to isolate PBMCs, and no additional T cell sorting was done. An Agilent 2100 Bioanalyzer and agarose gel were used to assess RNA quality, and a NanoDrop 2000 was used to measure RNA concentration.

The paper as a whole reports these results and caveats: Patients with persistent disease shared more public clonotypes (about 3,000) than newly diagnosed patients did (more than 900). The authors acknowledged the small sample size as a limitation that may reduce accuracy. Lower TCR Shannon entropy and fewer highly expanded clones were observed in persistent Graves' disease patients than in newly diagnosed patients, which suggested clonal expansion. TRBV28, TRBJ1-2 and TRBJ2-5 were preferentially used in persistent disease, while TRBV20-1 and TRBJ2-1 were favored in newly diagnosed disease. Sequencing and analysis were limited to the TCR beta chain. Peripheral blood alone was examined, since thyroid tissue, which constituted the primary lesion, could not be accessed.

The specimen was peripheral blood mononuclear cells (PBMCs), collected at new diagnosis, from a patient treated with antithyroid drugs. This receptor was identified in a female donor with Graves disease. Here the chain combines TRBV7-8 and TRBJ2-3; D gene: possibly TRBD2, on 5 matching bases. The DNA sequence is given as TGTGCCAGCAGCTCGGAGCGGAGACCCACAGATACGCAGTATTTT. This codes for CASSSERRPTDTQYF. Beyond the CDR3, the reference TRBV7-8 and TRBJ2-3 genes provide the residues; the full variable domain reads: GAGVSQSPRYKVAKRGQDVALRCDPISGHVSLFWYQQALGQGPEFLTYFQNEAQLDKSGLPSDRFFAERPEGSVSTLKIQRTQQEDSAVYLCASSSERRPTDTQYFGPGTRLTVL.